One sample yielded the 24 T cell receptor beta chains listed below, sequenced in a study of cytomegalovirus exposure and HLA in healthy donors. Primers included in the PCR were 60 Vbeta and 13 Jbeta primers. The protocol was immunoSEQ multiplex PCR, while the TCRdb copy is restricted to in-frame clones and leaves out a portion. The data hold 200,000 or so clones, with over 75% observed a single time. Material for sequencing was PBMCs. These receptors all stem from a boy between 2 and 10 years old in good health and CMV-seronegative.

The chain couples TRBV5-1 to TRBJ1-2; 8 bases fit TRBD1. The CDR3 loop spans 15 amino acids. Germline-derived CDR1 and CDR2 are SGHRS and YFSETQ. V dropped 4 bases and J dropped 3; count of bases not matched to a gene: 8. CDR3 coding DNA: TGCGCCAGCAGCCTCAACAGGGGGTCGGACTATGGCTACACCTTC. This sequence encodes CASSLNRGSDYGYTF.

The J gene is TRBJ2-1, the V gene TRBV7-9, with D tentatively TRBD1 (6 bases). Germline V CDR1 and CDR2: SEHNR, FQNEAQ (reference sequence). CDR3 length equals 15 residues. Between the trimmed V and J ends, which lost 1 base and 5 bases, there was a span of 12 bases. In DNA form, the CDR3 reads TGTGCCAGCAGCTTAGTAAGGGGGAGCGACAATGAGCAGTTCTTC. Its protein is CASSLVRGSDNEQFF.

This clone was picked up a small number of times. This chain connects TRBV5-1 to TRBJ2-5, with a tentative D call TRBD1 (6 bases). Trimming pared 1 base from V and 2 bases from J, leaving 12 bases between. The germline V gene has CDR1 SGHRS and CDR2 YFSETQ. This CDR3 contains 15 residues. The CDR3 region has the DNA TGCGCCAGCAGCTTGTCAGGGGTTACACAAGAGACCCAGTACTTC. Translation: CASSLSGVTQETQYF.

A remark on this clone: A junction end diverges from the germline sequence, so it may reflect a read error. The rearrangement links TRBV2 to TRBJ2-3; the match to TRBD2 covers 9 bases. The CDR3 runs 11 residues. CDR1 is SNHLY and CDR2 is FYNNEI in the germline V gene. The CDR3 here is CASSVSGGPFF. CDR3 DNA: TGTGCCAGCAGTGTCAGCGGGGGGCCCTTCTTT.

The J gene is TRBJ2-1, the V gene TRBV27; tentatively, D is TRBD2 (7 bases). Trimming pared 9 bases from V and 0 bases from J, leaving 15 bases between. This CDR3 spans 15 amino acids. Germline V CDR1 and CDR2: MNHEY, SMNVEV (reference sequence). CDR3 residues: CASLPRGASYNEQFF. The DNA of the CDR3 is TGTGCCAGTCTTCCCCGGGGGGCCTCCTACAATGAGCAGTTCTTC.

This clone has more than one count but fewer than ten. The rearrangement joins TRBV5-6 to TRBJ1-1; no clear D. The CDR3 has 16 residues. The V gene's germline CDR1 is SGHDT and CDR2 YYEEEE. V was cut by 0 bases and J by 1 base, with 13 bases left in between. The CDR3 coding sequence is TGTGCCAGCAGCTTGGCCGGAGGGAATAGGAACACTGAAGCTTTCTTT. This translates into CASSLAGGNRNTEAFF. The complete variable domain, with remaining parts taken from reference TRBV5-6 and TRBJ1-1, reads DAGVTQSPTHLIKTRGQQVTLRCSPKSGHDTVSWYQQALGQGPQFIFQYYEEEERQRGNFPDRFSGHQFPNYSSELNVNALLLGDSALYLCASSLAGGNRNTEAFFGQGTRLTVV.

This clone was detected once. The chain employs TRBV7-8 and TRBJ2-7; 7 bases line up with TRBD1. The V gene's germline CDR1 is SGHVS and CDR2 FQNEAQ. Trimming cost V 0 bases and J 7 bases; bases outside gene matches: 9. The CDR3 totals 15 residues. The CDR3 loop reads CASSLARGGRWEQYF. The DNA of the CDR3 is TGTGCCAGCAGCTTAGCCCGAGGGGGCCGGTGGGAGCAGTACTTC.

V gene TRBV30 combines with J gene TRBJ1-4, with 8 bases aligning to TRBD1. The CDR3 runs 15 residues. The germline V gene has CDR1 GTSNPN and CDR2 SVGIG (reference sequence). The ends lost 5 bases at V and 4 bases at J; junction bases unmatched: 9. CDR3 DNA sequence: TGTGCCTGGGGGTCAGGGGGCGGCTTTAATGAAAAACTGTTTTTT. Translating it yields CAWGSGGGFNEKLFF. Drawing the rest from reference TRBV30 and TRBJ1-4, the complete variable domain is SQTIHQWPATLVQPVGSPLSLECTVEGTSNPNLYWYRQAAGRGLQLLFYSVGIGQISSEVPQNLSASRPQDRQFILSSKKLLLSDSGFYLCAWGSGGGFNEKLFFGSGTQLSVL.

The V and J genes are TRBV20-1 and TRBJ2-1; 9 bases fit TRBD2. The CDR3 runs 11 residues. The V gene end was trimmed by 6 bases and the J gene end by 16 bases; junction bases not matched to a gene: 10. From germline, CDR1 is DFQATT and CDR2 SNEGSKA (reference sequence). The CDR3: CSARGGALGFF. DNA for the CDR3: TGCAGTGCGCGGGGGGGGGCCCTGGGTTTCTTC.

The CDR3 sequence: CASSQASGQTYEQYF. The CDR3 DNA is TGTGCCAGCAGCCAAGCCTCGGGACAGACCTACGAGCAGTACTTC. The chain uses TRBV4-2 and TRBJ2-7; the match to TRBD1 covers 7 bases. Germline assignment: CDR1 LGHNA and CDR2 YNFKEQ. This CDR3 spans 15 amino acids. With V trimmed by 1 base and J by 2 bases, 5 bases remained unmatched.

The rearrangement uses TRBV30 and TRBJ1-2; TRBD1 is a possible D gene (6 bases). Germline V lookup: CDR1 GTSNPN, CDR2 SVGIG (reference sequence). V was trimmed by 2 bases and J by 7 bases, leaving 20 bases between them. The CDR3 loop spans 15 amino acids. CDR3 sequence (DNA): TGTGCCTGGAGTCTAGGACAGCTTACTTGGGGTGGCTACACCTTC. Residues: CAWSLGQLTWGGYTF.

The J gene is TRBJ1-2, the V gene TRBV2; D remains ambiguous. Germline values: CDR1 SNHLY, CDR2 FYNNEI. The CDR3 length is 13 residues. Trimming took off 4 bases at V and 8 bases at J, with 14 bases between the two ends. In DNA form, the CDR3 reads TGTGCCAGCAGTGTGTGGCCGCGCGGCGGCTACACCTTC. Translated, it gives CASSVWPRGGYTF.

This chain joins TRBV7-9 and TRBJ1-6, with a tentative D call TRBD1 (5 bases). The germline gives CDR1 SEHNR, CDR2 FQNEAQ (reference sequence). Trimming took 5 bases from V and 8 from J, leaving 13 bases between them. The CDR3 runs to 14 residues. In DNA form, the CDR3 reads TGTGCCAGCAGCCGCGGGACGGTCGATTCACCCCTCCACTTT. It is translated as CASSRGTVDSPLHF.

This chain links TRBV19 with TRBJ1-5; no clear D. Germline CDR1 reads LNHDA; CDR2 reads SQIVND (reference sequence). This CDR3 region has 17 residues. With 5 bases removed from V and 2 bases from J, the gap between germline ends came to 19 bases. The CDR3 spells CASSPERARNGNQPQHF. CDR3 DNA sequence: TGTGCCAGTAGTCCCGAGCGGGCAAGGAACGGCAATCAGCCCCAGCATTTT.

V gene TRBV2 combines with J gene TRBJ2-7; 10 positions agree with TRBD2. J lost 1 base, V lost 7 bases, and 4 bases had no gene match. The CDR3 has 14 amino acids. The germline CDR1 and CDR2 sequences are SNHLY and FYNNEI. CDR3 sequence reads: CASTPTSGSYEQYF. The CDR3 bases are TGTGCCAGCACCCCGACTAGCGGGTCCTACGAGCAGTACTTC.

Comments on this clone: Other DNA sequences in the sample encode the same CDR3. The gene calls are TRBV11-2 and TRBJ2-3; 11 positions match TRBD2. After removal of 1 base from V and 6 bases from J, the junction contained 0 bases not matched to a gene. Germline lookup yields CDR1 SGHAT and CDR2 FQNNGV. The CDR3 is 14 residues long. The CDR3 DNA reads TGTGCCAGCAGCTTAGGACTAGCGGGGGATACGCAGTATTTT. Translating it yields CASSLGLAGDTQYF.

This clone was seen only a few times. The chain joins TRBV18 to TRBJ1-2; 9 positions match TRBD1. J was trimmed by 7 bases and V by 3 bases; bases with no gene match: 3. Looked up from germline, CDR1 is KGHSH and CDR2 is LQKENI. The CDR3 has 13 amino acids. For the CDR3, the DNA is TGTGCCAGCTCACCCTCGGGACAGGGTGGCTACACCTTC. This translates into CASSPSGQGGYTF.

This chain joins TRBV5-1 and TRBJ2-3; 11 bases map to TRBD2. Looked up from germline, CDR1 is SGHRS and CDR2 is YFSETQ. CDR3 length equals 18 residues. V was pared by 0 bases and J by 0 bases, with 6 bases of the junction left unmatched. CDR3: CASSLGLAGTTSTDTQYF. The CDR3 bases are TGCGCCAGCAGCTTGGGACTAGCGGGGACCACTAGCACAGATACGCAGTATTTT.

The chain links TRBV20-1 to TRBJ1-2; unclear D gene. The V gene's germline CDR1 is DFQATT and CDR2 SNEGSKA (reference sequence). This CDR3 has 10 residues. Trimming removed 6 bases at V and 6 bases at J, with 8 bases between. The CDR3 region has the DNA TGCAGTGCCCTTCACAATGGCTACACCTTC. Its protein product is CSALHNGYTF.

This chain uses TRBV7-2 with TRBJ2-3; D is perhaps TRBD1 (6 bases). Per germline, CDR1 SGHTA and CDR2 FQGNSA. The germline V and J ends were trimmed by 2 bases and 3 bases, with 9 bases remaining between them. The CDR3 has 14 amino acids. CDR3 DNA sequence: TGTGCCAGCAGCTTAATGAGGGGGACAGATACGCAGTATTTT. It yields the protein CASSLMRGTDTQYF.

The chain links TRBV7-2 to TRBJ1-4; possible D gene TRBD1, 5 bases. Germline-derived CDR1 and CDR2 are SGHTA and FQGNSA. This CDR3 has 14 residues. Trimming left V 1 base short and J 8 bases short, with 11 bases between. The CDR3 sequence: CASSLEGVHEKLFF. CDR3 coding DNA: TGTGCCAGCAGCTTAGAAGGGGTACACGAAAAACTGTTTTTT.

The CDR3 sequence: CASSYQTGVGETQYF. The CDR3, as DNA: TGTGCCAGCAGCTATCAAACCGGGGTAGGAGAGACCCAGTACTTC. The gene calls are TRBV11-1 and TRBJ2-5; D possibly corresponds to TRBD2 (5 bases). CDR3 length: 15 residues. Germline V CDR1 and CDR2: SGHAT, FQDESV (reference sequence). The V and J ends lost 4 bases and 4 bases respectively, with 16 bases between them.

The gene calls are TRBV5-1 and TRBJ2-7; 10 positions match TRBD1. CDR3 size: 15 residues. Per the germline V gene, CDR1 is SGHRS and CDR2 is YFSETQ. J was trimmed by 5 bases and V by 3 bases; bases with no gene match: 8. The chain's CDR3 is CASSSAGTGVHEQYF. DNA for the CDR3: TGCGCCAGCAGCTCGGCCGGGACAGGGGTCCACGAGCAGTACTTC.

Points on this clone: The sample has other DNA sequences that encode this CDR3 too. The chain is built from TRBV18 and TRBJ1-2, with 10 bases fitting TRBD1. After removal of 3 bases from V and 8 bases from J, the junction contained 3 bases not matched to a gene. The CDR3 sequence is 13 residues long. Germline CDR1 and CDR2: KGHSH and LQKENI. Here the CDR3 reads CASSPGQGNGYTF. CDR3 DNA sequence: TGTGCCAGCTCACCGGGACAGGGGAACGGCTACACCTTC.